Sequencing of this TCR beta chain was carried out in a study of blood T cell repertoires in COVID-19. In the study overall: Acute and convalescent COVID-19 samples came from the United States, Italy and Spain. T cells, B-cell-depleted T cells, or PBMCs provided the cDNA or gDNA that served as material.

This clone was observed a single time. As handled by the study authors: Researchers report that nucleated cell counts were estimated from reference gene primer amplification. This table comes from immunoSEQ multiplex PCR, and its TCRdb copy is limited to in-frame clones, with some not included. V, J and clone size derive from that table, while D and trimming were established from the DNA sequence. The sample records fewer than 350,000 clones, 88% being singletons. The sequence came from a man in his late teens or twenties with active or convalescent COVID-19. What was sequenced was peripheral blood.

The CDR3 sequence is CASSQVLNTEAFF. The CDR3 DNA follows: TGTGCCAGCAGCCAGGTTCTGAACACTGAAGCTTTCTTT. This chain uses TRBV11-2 with TRBJ1-1; D is unresolved. Germline V lookup: CDR1 SGHAT, CDR2 FQNNGV. CDR3 length: 13 residues. V lost 5 bases and J lost 0, with 7 bases in between.